The clone carrying this T cell receptor (beta chain) was seen a few times. Antigen unknown. This sample was taken from a study of blood T cell dynamics during melanoma immunotherapy. Across the whole study: Metastatic melanoma patients received first-line pembrolizumab or nivolumab plus ipilimumab.

The time point denotes: week 3, after first cycle of checkpoint inhibitor. Samples come from before therapy and from week 3 after the first blockade cycle. No patient had earlier systemic cancer treatment, concurrent immunosuppressants, or another active cancer. TCRdb's copy holds only in-frame clones and misses some; the assay was immunoSEQ multiplex PCR. Seen here are about 11,000 clones, 75% to 90% observed once, and the top ten hold about a fifth. Regarding the study as a whole: Whether repertoire-driving clones were melanoma-specific could not be determined.

Sequencing used blood, obtained from a patient treated with checkpoint blockade. The TCR was taken from a human donor with melanoma.

The CDR3 protein is CSAEGLDHAFF. Written as DNA, the CDR3 is TGCAGCGCCGAGGGACTTGATCATGCTTTCTTT. This sequence joins TRBV29-1 and TRBJ1-1; D is perhaps TRBD1 (5 bases). Per germline, CDR1 SQVTM and CDR2 ANQGSEA. This CDR3 is 11 amino acids long. Trimming stripped 7 bases from V and 11 bases from J, with 17 bases between.